These 32 T cell receptor beta chains came from one sample sequenced in a study of T cells after posttransplantation cyclophosphamide. Control samples came 1 year after myeloablative marrow transplants with methotrexate plus calcineurin inhibitor. The repertoire was sequenced with immunoSEQ multiplex PCR; TCRdb's copy has only in-frame clones and lacks some. In the table there are about 12,000 clones, over 70% of which are singletons. The source material was PBMCs, sampled less than 400 days after allogeneic stem cell transplant with calcineurin inhibitor and methotrexate. The receptors here all came from a male patient aged 30 to 39 who received an allogeneic stem cell transplant from an unrelated donor, was CMV-positive, and had acute GVHD only. Some T cells may be graft donor cells.

The chain employs TRBV18 and TRBJ1-4; 12 bases align to TRBD1. The CDR3 covers 17 residues. After removal of 2 bases from V and 8 bases from J, the junction contained 9 bases not matched to a gene. Looked up from germline, CDR1 is KGHSH and CDR2 is LQKENI. CDR3: CASSPMSGTGGREKLFF. CDR3 nucleotide sequence: TGTGCCAGCTCACCAATGTCCGGGACAGGGGGCCGAGAAAAACTGTTTTTT.

This chain connects TRBV7-8 to TRBJ1-1; no clear D. The CDR3 has 13 amino acids. The germline gives CDR1 SGHVS, CDR2 FQNEAQ. Trimming shortened V by 1 base and J by 1 base, and 4 bases separated the two germline ends. This CDR3 reads CASSLVWNTEAFF. The CDR3 DNA sequence: TGTGCCAGCAGCTTAGTCTGGAACACTGAAGCTTTCTTT.

The chain joins TRBV4-3 to TRBJ2-3; TRBD1 might be the D (5 bases). Germline V gene sequence: CDR1 LGHNA, CDR2 YSLEER. The CDR3 loop spans 15 amino acids. Trimming took 1 base from V and 0 from J, leaving 8 bases between them. CDR3 loop: CASSQGQPSTDTQYF. Here the CDR3 DNA reads TGCGCCAGCAGCCAAGGACAGCCTAGCACAGATACGCAGTATTTT.

This chain connects TRBV29-1 to TRBJ2-1, with D possibly TRBD2 on 6 matching bases. From germline, CDR1 is SQVTM and CDR2 ANQGSEA. CDR3 length equals 11 residues. The ends were cut back, 6 bases at V and 9 bases at J, with 12 bases in the middle. CDR3 sequence reads: CSVRDWGEQFF. The DNA of the CDR3 is TGCAGCGTAAGGGACTGGGGTGAGCAGTTCTTC.

The J gene is TRBJ1-1, the V gene TRBV29-1; tentatively, D is TRBD1 (6 bases). This CDR3 comprises 15 residues. Between the trimmed V and J ends, which lost 0 bases and 2 bases, there was a span of 13 bases. Germline values: CDR1 SQVTM, CDR2 ANQGSEA. CDR3 amino acids: CSVEDGRTVNTEAFF. The CDR3 DNA sequence: TGCAGCGTTGAAGATGGGCGGACAGTCAACACTGAAGCTTTCTTT.

The rearrangement joins TRBV4-1 to TRBJ1-5, with D possibly TRBD1 on 6 matching bases. Germline CDR1 and CDR2: MGHRA and YSYEKL. Between the trimmed V and J ends, which lost 6 bases and 7 bases, there was a span of 19 bases. The CDR3 runs 15 residues. In nucleotides, the CDR3 is TGCGCCAGCAGTGTCTCCAGGGGCGTGATACAGCCCCAGCATTTT. Its translation is CASSVSRGVIQPQHF.

This chain joins TRBV9 and TRBJ1-1, with D uncertain. In germline, CDR1 is SGDLS, CDR2 YYNGEE. There are 14 residues in the CDR3. Trimming stripped 1 base from V and 0 bases from J, with 7 bases between. CDR3: CASSVKHMNTEAFF. The CDR3 DNA reads TGTGCCAGCAGCGTAAAACACATGAACACTGAAGCTTTCTTT.

The rearrangement uses TRBV5-4 and TRBJ2-5, with a possible D match to TRBD2 (5 bases). Germline CDR1 reads SGHNT; CDR2 reads YYREEE (reference sequence). The CDR3 is made up of 14 amino acids. V lost 2 bases to trimming and J lost 1 base, with 9 bases between them. The DNA for the CDR3 is TGTGCCAGCAGCTTCAGAGGAGGCCAAGAGACCCAGTACTTC. Protein sequence: CASSFRGGQETQYF. Complete variable domain (other parts from reference TRBV5-4 and TRBJ2-5): ETGVTQSPTHLIKTRGQQVTLRCSSQSGHNTVSWYQQALGQGPQFIFQYYREEENGRGNFPPRFSGLQFPNYSSELNVNALELDDSALYLCASSFRGGQETQYFGPGTRLLVL.

This clone counts as medium-sized (0.01 to 0.1%). The rearrangement links TRBV2 to TRBJ1-4; 10 positions match TRBD1. The V and J ends lost 2 bases and 7 bases, in that order; junction bases with no gene match: 4. CDR1 is SNHLY, CDR2 FYNNEI, per germline. This CDR3 spans 15 amino acids. The chain's CDR3 is CASSEIRTGGEKLFF. The CDR3 DNA reads TGTGCCAGCAGTGAAATAAGGACAGGGGGTGAAAAACTGTTTTTT.

This clone has only one observation. This chain links TRBV25-1 with TRBJ2-7, with 7 bases fitting TRBD2. Losses at the gene ends were 5 bases for V and 4 bases for J; bases not matched to a gene: 14. Germline CDR1 reads MGHDK; CDR2 reads SYGVNS. The CDR3 extends over 16 amino acids. This CDR3 reads CASSTPPGSGPYEQYF. CDR3 nucleotide sequence: TGTGCCAGCAGTACCCCCCCTGGTAGCGGGCCTTACGAGCAGTACTTC.

The V call is TRBV5-1, the J call TRBJ2-1; D perhaps matches TRBD2 (6 bases). V was clipped by 2 bases and J by 4 bases, with 16 bases between them. The CDR3 is made up of 16 amino acids. Germline assignment: CDR1 SGHRS and CDR2 YFSETQ. The CDR3 is CASSFVAGKAYNEQFF. The CDR3 coding sequence is TGCGCCAGCAGCTTCGTGGCGGGAAAAGCTTACAATGAGCAGTTCTTC.

The V gene is TRBV7-2, the J gene TRBJ2-1; 15 positions match TRBD2. CDR1 SGHTA and CDR2 FQGNSA come from the germline V gene. J gave up 0 bases and V 5 bases, and 5 bases lay outside the gene matches. This CDR3 is built from 18 residues. CDR3: CASSGRTSGGASYNEQFF. The CDR3 region has the DNA TGTGCCAGCAGCGGCCGGACTAGCGGGGGGGCCTCCTACAATGAGCAGTTCTTC.

V gene TRBV5-5 combines with J gene TRBJ1-5; D call uncertain. Deletions cut 1 base from V and 4 bases from J, with 12 bases between. CDR3 length: 15 residues. Looked up from germline, CDR1 is SGHKS and CDR2 is YYEKEE (reference sequence). The CDR3 protein is CASSLSGGGNQPQHF. The CDR3, as DNA: TGTGCCAGCAGCTTGTCCGGCGGCGGGAATCAGCCCCAGCATTTT. Complete variable domain (other parts from reference TRBV5-5 and TRBJ1-5): DAGVTQSPTHLIKTRGQQVTLRCSPISGHKSVSWYQQVLGQGPQFIFQYYEKEERGRGNFPDRFSARQFPNYSSELNVNALLLGDSALYLCASSLSGGGNQPQHFGDGTRLSIL.

The V gene is TRBV2, the J gene TRBJ2-1; TRBD2 agrees at 13 bases. V was clipped by 5 bases and J by 9 bases; unmatched bases: 4. This CDR3 has 14 amino acids. The germline V gene encodes CDR1 SNHLY and CDR2 FYNNEI. CDR3: CASSTSGRATEQFF. DNA for the CDR3: TGTGCCAGCAGTACTAGCGGGAGGGCCACTGAGCAGTTCTTC.

This clone was observed once. The chain is built from TRBV2 and TRBJ1-2; 10 bases align to TRBD1. Germline V gene lookup returns CDR1 SNHLY and CDR2 FYNNEI. The CDR3 contains 13 residues. Trimming took 6 bases from V and 6 from J; bases not matched to a gene: 4. The CDR3 sequence is CASRRGTGDGYTF. The CDR3 DNA reads TGTGCCAGCAGGCGCGGGACAGGGGATGGCTACACCTTC.

The chain combines TRBV18 with TRBJ1-1; D unclear. CDR3 length equals 12 residues. The germline gives CDR1 KGHSH, CDR2 LQKENI. The V end was cut by 6 bases, the J end by 3 bases, with 8 bases between. CDR3 nucleotides: TGTGCCAGCTCCCCAGCGGACACTGAAGCTTTCTTT. Protein sequence: CASSPADTEAFF.

CDR3 loop: CASSFPVQDTGEVHEKLFF. CDR3 sequence (DNA): TGTGCCAGCAGCTTTCCAGTCCAGGACACAGGGGAGGTGCATGAAAAACTGTTTTTT. The chain recombines TRBV7-9 with TRBJ1-4, with 7 bases identical to TRBD1. The CDR3 contains 19 residues. V gave up 3 bases and J gave up 6 bases; unmatched junction bases: 19. From germline, CDR1 is SEHNR and CDR2 FQNEAQ (reference sequence).

The V and J genes are TRBV18 and TRBJ2-7, with a possible D match to TRBD1 (6 bases). The CDR3 is 14 residues long. CDR1 is KGHSH and CDR2 is LQKENI in the germline V gene. V shed 3 bases and J shed 3 bases, with 12 bases lying between them. CDR3 region: CASSPPGTRYEQYF. The DNA of the CDR3 is TGTGCCAGCTCACCCCCCGGGACACGCTACGAGCAGTACTTC.

The chain employs TRBV12-5 and TRBJ1-1, with a tentative D call TRBD1 (6 bases). Germline loops: CDR1 LGHNT, CDR2 FRNRAP. V lost 6 bases, J lost 13 bases, and 21 bases lay in between. CDR3 length: 13 amino acids. The CDR3 nucleotides read TGTGCTAGTGGCGCGGAGGACGGCCTCAGGGGTTTCTTT. It codes for CASGAEDGLRGFF.

V gene TRBV27 combines with J gene TRBJ2-7; the match to TRBD1 covers 9 bases. Trimming at V came to 8 bases and at J to 3 bases, leaving 5 bases not matched to a gene. This CDR3 contains 13 residues. CDR1 is MNHEY and CDR2 is SMNVEV in the germline V gene (reference sequence). Here the CDR3 DNA reads TGTGCCAGCCGGGACAGGGCCTTCTACGAGCAGTACTTC. This encodes CASRDRAFYEQYF.

The genes are TRBV18 and TRBJ2-3, with 10 bases lining up with TRBD2. Germline CDR1 and CDR2: KGHSH and LQKENI. The CDR3 runs to 16 residues. Germline trimming cut 5 bases from V and 0 bases from J; bases unmatched to any gene: 5. For the CDR3, the DNA is TGTGCCAGCTCATCCCTAGCGGGGGTAAGCACAGATACGCAGTATTTT. Protein: CASSSLAGVSTDTQYF.

The chain has TRBV5-6 and TRBJ2-2; no firm D call. Trimming removed 3 bases from V and 2 bases from J, with 14 bases in between. Per germline, CDR1 SGHDT and CDR2 YYEEEE. The CDR3 totals 16 residues. Here the CDR3 reads CASSSKDTRNTGELFF. As DNA, the CDR3 is TGTGCCAGCAGCTCTAAAGACACCCGTAACACCGGGGAGCTGTTTTTT.

The rearrangement joins TRBV6-6 to TRBJ2-3, with a weak D call TRBD2 (5 bases). Trimming removed 2 bases at V and 2 bases at J, with 11 bases between. Germline assignment: CDR1 MNHNY and CDR2 SVGAGI (reference sequence). This CDR3 has 15 residues. CDR3 DNA sequence: TGTGCCAGCAGTTACGAGCGGAAACTCACAGATACGCAGTATTTT. It specifies CASSYERKLTDTQYF.

V gene TRBV7-8 combines with J gene TRBJ2-2; TRBD2 matches 13 bases. The germline CDR1 and CDR2 sequences are SGHVS and FQNEAQ. The CDR3 covers 19 residues. V dropped 3 bases and J dropped 7; count of bases not matched to a gene: 14. The CDR3, as DNA: TGTGCCAGCAGCTTTGCAATACTAGCGGGAGGGCCCTTCGGCGGGGAGCTGTTTTTT. Translation: CASSFAILAGGPFGGELFF.

The rearrangement links TRBV10-2 to TRBJ2-5; no clear D. CDR1 and CDR2 (germline): WSHSY, SAAADI. The CDR3 runs to 14 residues. Trimming pared 3 bases from V and 2 bases from J, leaving 10 bases between. CDR3 coding DNA: TGCGCCAGCAGTGAATTACCCCTACAAGAGACCCAGTACTTC. Encoded protein: CASSELPLQETQYF.

The genes are TRBV25-1 and TRBJ2-1; D might be TRBD1 (6 bases). CDR3 length: 14 amino acids. Trimming took off 3 bases at V and 7 bases at J, with 13 bases between the two ends. CDR1 is MGHDK and CDR2 is SYGVNS in the germline V gene. CDR3 protein: CASSESGTKNEQFF. CDR3 nucleotide sequence: TGTGCCAGCAGTGAGTCCGGGACAAAGAATGAGCAGTTCTTC.

V gene TRBV19 combines with J gene TRBJ2-7; TRBD1 matches at 10 bases. CDR3 size: 15 residues. CDR1 LNHDA and CDR2 SQIVND come from the germline V gene (reference sequence). J gave up 4 bases and V 4 bases, and 7 bases lay outside the gene matches. CDR3 bases: TGTGCCAGTAGTACCGCGGGACAGGGGAAATACGAGCAGTACTTC. This encodes CASSTAGQGKYEQYF.

This chain joins TRBV2 and TRBJ2-7; TRBD1 matches at 8 bases. Germline V gene data show CDR1 as SNHLY and CDR2 as FYNNEI. The CDR3 consists of 15 residues. J was trimmed by 2 bases and V by 8 bases; bases with no gene match: 11. CDR3 protein: CASGEDRVSAYEQYF. For the CDR3, the DNA is TGTGCCAGCGGGGAGGACAGGGTATCTGCCTACGAGCAGTACTTC.

The rearrangement links TRBV4-3 to TRBJ1-1, with 7 bases fitting TRBD1. V shed 4 bases and J 1 base; nucleotides not matched to a gene: 3. CDR1 and CDR2 from the germline V gene are LGHNA and YSLEER. The CDR3 extends over 14 amino acids. CDR3 sequence reads: CASSPRQGNTEAFF. The CDR3 DNA follows: TGCGCCAGCAGCCCTCGACAGGGGAACACTGAAGCTTTCTTT.

This clone was detected once. The J gene is TRBJ2-6, the V gene TRBV9; the D gene is possibly TRBD1 (5 bases). V lost 3 bases to trimming and J lost 4 bases, with 8 bases between them. The CDR3 is 14 residues long. Germline values: CDR1 SGDLS, CDR2 YYNGEE. This CDR3 is CASSETAGANVLTF. The CDR3 DNA is TGTGCCAGCAGCGAGACAGCCGGGGCCAACGTCCTGACTTTC.

The gene calls are TRBV19 and TRBJ1-2; D is perhaps TRBD1 (5 bases). The CDR3 is 17 residues long. Trimming removed 1 base at V and 3 bases at J, with 18 bases between. In germline, CDR1 is LNHDA, CDR2 SQIVND (reference sequence). The CDR3 reads CASSIAPWEGPYYGYTF. Here the CDR3 DNA reads TGTGCCAGTAGTATAGCTCCATGGGAGGGGCCATACTATGGCTACACCTTC.

V gene TRBV6-1 combines with J gene TRBJ2-7, with D possibly being TRBD1 (6 bases). The CDR3 is made up of 15 amino acids. Germline V gene sequence: CDR1 MNHNS, CDR2 SASEGT. Deletions cut 2 bases from V and 0 bases from J, with 11 bases between. This chain's CDR3 is CASSELKTGSYEQYF. CDR3 nucleotides: TGTGCCAGCAGTGAACTCAAGACAGGCTCCTACGAGCAGTACTTC.